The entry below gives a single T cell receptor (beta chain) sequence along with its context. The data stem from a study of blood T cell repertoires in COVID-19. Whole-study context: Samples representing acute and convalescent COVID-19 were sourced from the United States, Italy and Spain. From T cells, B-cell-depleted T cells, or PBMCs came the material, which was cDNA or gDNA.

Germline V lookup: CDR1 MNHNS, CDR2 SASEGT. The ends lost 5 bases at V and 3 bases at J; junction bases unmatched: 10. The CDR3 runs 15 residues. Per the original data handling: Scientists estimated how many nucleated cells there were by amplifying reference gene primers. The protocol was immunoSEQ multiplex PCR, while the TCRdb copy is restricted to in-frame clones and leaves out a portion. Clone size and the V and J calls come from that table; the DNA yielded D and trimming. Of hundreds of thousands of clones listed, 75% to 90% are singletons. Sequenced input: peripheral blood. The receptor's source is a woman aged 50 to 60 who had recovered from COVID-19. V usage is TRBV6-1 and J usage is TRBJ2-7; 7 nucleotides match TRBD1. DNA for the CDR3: TGTGCCAGCAGTCATGGGACAGCCAATGACTACGAGCAGTACTTC. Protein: CASSHGTANDYEQYF.